This T cell receptor beta chain was documented in a study of T-cell memory formation after mild COVID-19. Study-wide findings and caveats: Pre-infection memory contained some responding clones, which suggested that cross-reactive memory had joined. Clones which contracted sat mainly in CM and EM if CD4+, and in EMRA if CD8+.

V dropped 6 bases and J dropped 6; count of bases not matched to a gene: 6. Germline CDR1 MNHEY, CDR2 SMNVEV (reference sequence). CDR3 length: 13 residues. 5'RACE, which relied on constant-segment primers, yielded TCR alpha and TCR beta cDNA libraries carrying sample barcodes and UMIs. TCRdb fed the 5' RACE reads into MiXCR, producing one record per CDR3 protein. The sample yields 550,000 to 650,000 distinct CDR3 sequences, 15% to 20% seen once. About this clonotype itself: The antigen is undetermined.

The receptor was derived from an adult woman who had mild COVID-19 (a few samples of this study predate the infection). Cell type and time point are not known. The rearrangement links TRBV27 to TRBJ1-1; 8 bases map to TRBD1. The sequenced sample consisted of PBMCs or a T cell subset sorted from them (not recorded which). The DNA for the CDR3 is TGTGCCAGCAGGCGGACAGGGAGGGCTGAAGCTTTCTTT. Its protein is CASRRTGRAEAFF.